The clone carrying this T cell receptor (beta chain) was counted only a few times. There are 16 residues in the CDR3. The germline V gene has CDR1 DFQATT and CDR2 SNEGSKA (reference sequence). V gave up 0 bases and J gave up 1 base, with 13 bases separating them. TCRdb processed the RT-PCR reads anew with MiXCR; each CDR3 protein has one entry. The sample shows 500,000 to 600,000 distinct CDR3 sequences, approximately 10% of them seen only once. The data belong to a study of response to subunit inactivated influenza vaccine. The same data also contributed to another study, on T cells expressing NK-cell markers. From that study: Generation of TCR beta cDNA was performed by 5'RACE template switching incorporating UMIs. Several experiments confined sorting to alpha-beta TCR T cells with an anti-gamma-delta TCR antibody. The same clonotypes also predominated in the CD3+CD56-NKG2C+ fraction of a handful of donors.

The clonotype comes from a man over 45 who received an inactivated influenza vaccine. Sequenced here: PBMCs from blood, sampled on the day of vaccination. The chain is built from TRBV20-1 and TRBJ1-5; no firm D call. Written as DNA, the CDR3 is TGCAGTGCTAGAGATGCGGCCCTTACCAGCAATCAGCCCCAGCATTTT. It encodes CSARDAALTSNQPQHF.